The 24 T cell receptor beta chains below were found in one sample sequenced in a study of memory CD4+ T cells and cytomegalovirus serostatus. Single viable CD3+CD4+CD8-CD45RO+ cells were sorted as the memory CD4+ T cells. Some clones are missing from TCRdb's copy, which holds only in-frame ones; the method was immunoSEQ multiplex PCR. The table shows 64,000 or so clones, with about 74% occurring only once. Sequencing was done on a sample of memory CD4+ T cells from blood. The receptors were sampled from an adult in good health and CMV-seronegative.

V gene TRBV6-6 combines with J gene TRBJ2-1, with no clear D. This CDR3 has 11 residues. CDR1 is MNHNY, CDR2 SVGAGI, per germline (reference sequence). V was trimmed by 6 bases and J by 7 bases, leaving 7 bases between them. The DNA for the CDR3 is TGTGCCAGCAGCCAAGGAAATGAGCAGTTCTTC. Its protein product is CASSQGNEQFF.

V gene TRBV5-1 combines with J gene TRBJ1-4; TRBD1 aligns across 8 bases. J lost 7 bases, V lost 0 bases, and 5 bases had no gene match. Germline V gives CDR1 SGHRS, CDR2 YFSETQ. The CDR3 sequence is 15 residues long. The CDR3 region has the DNA TGCGCCAGCAGCTTGGCAGCAGGGGGCAGTGAAAAACTGTTTTTT. It codes for CASSLAAGGSEKLFF.

Only a few counts were recorded for this clone. This chain joins TRBV25-1 and TRBJ1-4; weak D call: TRBD1 (5 bases). Germline CDR1 and CDR2: MGHDK and SYGVNS. V was shortened by 6 bases and J by 8 bases, with 10 bases between the two germline ends. The CDR3 runs 12 residues. The CDR3 is CASSPQGEKLFF. CDR3 sequence (DNA): TGTGCCAGCAGCCCCCAGGGAGAAAAACTGTTTTTT.

This chain uses TRBV28 with TRBJ1-1; D is unclear. The CDR3 covers 12 residues. V was clipped by 3 bases and J by 1 base, with 3 bases between them. Germline lookup yields CDR1 MDHEN and CDR2 SYDVKM. CDR3 sequence (DNA): TGTGCCAGCAGTTTGGGGAACACTGAAGCTTTCTTT. Translated, it gives CASSLGNTEAFF.

This clone was observed a few times. The chain links TRBV5-1 to TRBJ2-7; 9 bases are a match to TRBD2. Per germline, CDR1 SGHRS and CDR2 YFSETQ. The CDR3 contains 15 residues. V was pared by 2 bases and J by 1 base, with 4 bases of the junction left unmatched. CDR3: CASSFTSGPSYEQYF. The DNA of the CDR3 is TGCGCCAGCAGCTTTACTAGCGGGCCATCCTACGAGCAGTACTTC. Using reference TRBV5-1 and TRBJ2-7 for the parts outside the CDR3, the full variable domain is KAGVTQTPRYLIKTRGQQVTLSCSPISGHRSVSWYQQTPGQGLQFLFEYFSETQRNKGNFPGRFSGRQFSNSRSEMNVSTLELGDSALYLCASSFTSGPSYEQYFGPGTRLTVT.

The chain combines TRBV25-1 with TRBJ2-1; D gene ambiguous. CDR3 size: 12 residues. CDR1 and CDR2 from the germline V gene are MGHDK and SYGVNS. V lost 5 bases and J lost 1, with 3 bases in between. The CDR3 reads CASSLSYNEQFF. The CDR3 nucleotides are TGTGCCAGCAGTTTATCCTACAATGAGCAGTTCTTC.

This chain joins TRBV5-1 and TRBJ2-3; 9 bases align to TRBD2. The ends lost 0 bases at V and 2 bases at J; junction bases unmatched: 7. The CDR3 has 17 amino acids. Germline-derived CDR1 and CDR2 are SGHRS and YFSETQ. The CDR3 DNA follows: TGCGCCAGCAGCTTGGGTGGGGGACTAGCCCACACAGATACGCAGTATTTT. It specifies CASSLGGGLAHTDTQYF.

The rearrangement links TRBV28 to TRBJ1-4; possibly TRBD1 for D (5 bases). The CDR3 length is 18 residues. CDR1 is MDHEN and CDR2 is SYDVKM in the germline V gene. Trimming pared 3 bases from V and 0 bases from J, leaving 17 bases between. The chain's CDR3 is CASSFVSQGFATNEKLFF. CDR3 in DNA: TGTGCCAGCAGTTTCGTTTCCCAGGGTTTTGCAACTAATGAAAAACTGTTTTTT.

The V and J genes are TRBV9 and TRBJ1-4; 8 nucleotides match TRBD1. With V trimmed by 3 bases and J by 8 bases, 6 bases remained unmatched. Germline values: CDR1 SGDLS, CDR2 YYNGEE. This CDR3 has 14 amino acids. CDR3 in DNA: TGTGCCAGCAGCGCGGGACAGGCAACCGAAAAACTGTTTTTT. Translation gives CASSAGQATEKLFF.

The chain uses TRBV28 and TRBJ2-5; TRBD1 might be the D (6 bases). The germline V gene has CDR1 MDHEN and CDR2 SYDVKM. CDR3 length: 15 amino acids. Deletions cut 3 bases from V and 7 bases from J, with 18 bases between. DNA for the CDR3: TGTGCCAGCAGTTTTGCAGGGACAACAGGGTGGACCCAGTACTTC. It translates to CASSFAGTTGWTQYF.

The gene calls are TRBV6-5 and TRBJ2-1, with D tentatively TRBD2 (5 bases). The CDR3 consists of 15 residues. Trimming left V 7 bases short and J 0 bases short, with 13 bases between. Germline V gene data show CDR1 as MNHEY and CDR2 as SVGAGI. The CDR3 loop is CASTVATGSYNEQFF. The CDR3 bases are TGTGCCAGCACCGTAGCGACGGGCTCCTACAATGAGCAGTTCTTC.

The table lists this clone with a few counts. The chain links TRBV28 to TRBJ1-1, with 7 bases that match TRBD1. Germline trimming cut 4 bases from V and 7 bases from J; bases unmatched to any gene: 3. This CDR3 has 12 residues. The V gene's germline CDR1 is MDHEN and CDR2 SYDVKM. The CDR3 DNA reads as TGTGCCAGCAGTTCCGACAGGGATGAAGCTTTCTTT. Encoded protein: CASSSDRDEAFF. The full variable domain, its missing parts supplied by reference TRBV28 and TRBJ1-1, is DVKVTQSSRYLVKRTGEKVFLECVQDMDHENMFWYRQDPGLGLRLIYFSYDVKMKEKGDIPEGYSVSREKKERFSLILESASTNQTSMYLCASSSDRDEAFFGQGTRLTVV.

The chain couples TRBV5-6 to TRBJ2-1; 7 bases map to TRBD2. Unmatched junction bases numbered 18, after V lost 6 bases and J lost 6 bases. From germline, CDR1 is SGHDT and CDR2 YYEEEE. This CDR3 is 17 amino acids long. In DNA, the CDR3 is TGTGCCAGCACCCGGGGGGACTACATACAGGTTACCAATGAGCAGTTCTTC. It yields the protein CASTRGDYIQVTNEQFF.

The J gene is TRBJ2-3, the V gene TRBV5-1; the D gene is possibly TRBD2 (5 bases). The CDR3 contains 13 residues. Deletions cut 5 bases from V and 10 bases from J, with 17 bases between. The germline gives CDR1 SGHRS, CDR2 YFSETQ. The chain's CDR3 is CASSLTPEEAQYF. The CDR3 DNA sequence: TGCGCCAGCAGTTTGACCCCTGAGGAGGCGCAGTATTTT.

V gene TRBV9 combines with J gene TRBJ1-6, with D unclear. CDR1 and CDR2 (germline): SGDLS, YYNGEE. V was shortened by 0 bases and J by 0 bases, with 7 bases between the two germline ends. The CDR3 covers 16 residues. This CDR3 reads CASSVDGSSYNSPLHF. DNA for the CDR3: TGTGCCAGCAGCGTAGATGGGAGCTCCTATAATTCACCCCTCCACTTT.

The chain combines TRBV21-1 with TRBJ2-5; TRBD1 is the table's D call and was not checked against the DNA. TRBV21-1 is a pseudogene. The CDR3 spans 13 residues. CDR3 in amino acids: CASTRQRMKTQYF. CDR3 DNA sequence: TGTGCCAGCACCCGACAGAGAATGAAGACCCAGTACTTC.

The rearrangement links TRBV19 to TRBJ2-2; no definite D call. Germline-derived CDR1 and CDR2 are LNHDA and SQIVND (reference sequence). The CDR3 is made up of 14 amino acids. Trimming took off 7 bases at V and 4 bases at J, with 13 bases between the two ends. The CDR3 region has the DNA TGTGCCAGTACCACCCTCCTGAGCACCGGGGAGCTGTTTTTT. Its protein product is CASTTLLSTGELFF.

V is TRBV10-2 and J is TRBJ1-1; D gene unclear. Trimming cost V 0 bases and J 1 base, with 12 bases left between them. Germline V gives CDR1 WSHSY, CDR2 SAAADI. The CDR3 has 16 residues. The CDR3 loop reads CASSESGLRGNTEAFF. DNA for the CDR3: TGCGCCAGCAGTGAGTCCGGGTTAAGAGGGAACACTGAAGCTTTCTTT.

V and J are TRBV7-9 and TRBJ1-3, with D possibly matching TRBD1 (5 bases). Germline V lookup: CDR1 SEHNR, CDR2 FQNEAQ (reference sequence). The CDR3 sequence is 15 residues long. V was clipped by 5 bases and J by 0 bases, with 11 bases between them. Here the CDR3 reads CASSPLGASGNTIYF. CDR3 bases: TGTGCCAGCAGCCCGCTAGGGGCCTCTGGAAACACCATATATTTT.

The chain uses TRBV4-2 and TRBJ1-5; D unresolved. The CDR3 runs to 13 residues. Trimming took 0 bases from V and 4 from J, leaving 4 bases between them. In germline, CDR1 is LGHNA, CDR2 YNFKEQ. The CDR3 nucleotides are TGTGCCAGCAGCCAAGATATGAATCAGCCCCAGCATTTT. It yields the protein CASSQDMNQPQHF.

The chain is built from TRBV7-9 and TRBJ1-5; no firm D call. V lost 3 bases and J lost 2, with 8 bases in between. The CDR3 is made up of 14 amino acids. CDR1 and CDR2 (germline): SEHNR, FQNEAQ (reference sequence). The CDR3: CASSFGSGNQPQHF. The CDR3 DNA reads TGTGCCAGCAGCTTCGGATCTGGCAATCAGCCCCAGCATTTT.

This clone was picked up a small number of times. The chain is built from TRBV10-2 and TRBJ1-2, with D possibly TRBD1 on 6 matching bases. The CDR3 has 12 amino acids. The V gene lost 7 bases and the J gene lost 4 bases, with 10 bases spanning the gap. The germline V gene has CDR1 WSHSY and CDR2 SAAADI. This chain's CDR3 is CASMKDSYGYTF. Here the CDR3 DNA reads TGCGCCAGCATGAAGGACAGCTATGGCTACACCTTC.

The chain is built from TRBV6-5 and TRBJ1-2, with D possibly matching TRBD1 (5 bases). V was pared by 0 bases and J by 6 bases, with 17 bases between. The CDR3 totals 16 residues. CDR1 MNHEY and CDR2 SVGAGI come from the germline V gene. The CDR3 nucleotides read TGTGCCAGCAGTTACTCGATCACGAGGGGAGGTAATGGCTACACCTTC. This gives the protein CASSYSITRGGNGYTF.

The chain links TRBV7-9 to TRBJ1-6; D perhaps matches TRBD1 (5 bases). V lost 5 bases to trimming and J lost 6 bases, with 20 bases between them. From germline, CDR1 is SEHNR and CDR2 FQNEAQ (reference sequence). The CDR3 is 17 amino acids. The CDR3 DNA is TGTGCCAGCAGCACCGGGACGAACTACCCGGGTAATTCACCCCTCCACTTT. Protein product: CASSTGTNYPGNSPLHF. The variable domain in full, completed from reference TRBV7-9 and TRBJ1-6, reads DTGVSQNPRHKITKRGQNVTFRCDPISEHNRLYWYRQTLGQGPEFLTYFQNEAQLEKSRLLSDRFSAERPKGSFSTLEIQRTEQGDSAMYLCASSTGTNYPGNSPLHFGNGTRLTVT.